The 27 T cell receptor beta chains reported below all come from one sample, sequenced in a study of T cells in Graves' hyperthyroidism and ophthalmopathy. Template material for amplifying TCR beta CDR3 regions consisted of RNA transcripts. HTBI primers were employed in a first-round RT-PCR of the TCR CDR3. Via MiXCR, TCRdb re-called the multiplex PCR reads, giving one row per CDR3 protein. The table includes around 300,000 distinct CDR3 sequences, about 14% detected once. The sequenced material came from blood. These receptors were obtained from a woman in her twenties or thirties with Graves' hyperthyroidism.

The table lists this clonotype with many counts. The genes are TRBV2 and TRBJ2-7; TRBD2 might be the D (6 bases). CDR3 size: 14 residues. Between the trimmed V and J ends, which lost 7 bases and 8 bases, there was a span of 21 bases. The germline V gene encodes CDR1 SNHLY and CDR2 FYNNEI. CDR3 coding DNA: TGTGCCAGCAATGGGGAAGGGGACTCGTCCAAGCAGTACTTC. This codes for CASNGEGDSSKQYF.

This clonotype was found a few times. The rearrangement uses TRBV19 and TRBJ2-7, with D uncertain. Per germline, CDR1 LNHDA and CDR2 SQIVND (reference sequence). The CDR3 extends over 14 amino acids. Trimming removed 3 bases at V and 2 bases at J, with 11 bases between. The DNA for the CDR3 is TGTGCCAGTAGTATTCTAGGCCACACCTACGAGCAGTACTTC. As protein: CASSILGHTYEQYF. Combining the CDR3 with reference TRBV19 and TRBJ2-7 gives the whole variable domain DGGITQSPKYLFRKEGQNVTLSCEQNLNHDAMYWYRQDPGQGLRLIYYSQIVNDFQKGDIAEGYSVSREKKESFPLTVTSAQKNPTAFYLCASSILGHTYEQYFGPGTRLTVT.

Turning to this clonotype: This could be a read error, since a much larger clone is one nucleotide away. The V and J genes are TRBV5-1 and TRBJ2-7, with a tentative D call TRBD2 (6 bases). Germline V CDR1 and CDR2: SGHRS, YFSETQ. The CDR3 sequence is 15 residues long. With 4 bases removed from V and 5 bases from J, the gap between germline ends came to 19 bases. Here the CDR3 DNA reads TGCGCCAGCAGCGACACGACTAGGTCTAGAGACGAGCAGTACTTC. It yields the protein CASSDTTRSRDEQYF.

The V gene is TRBV19, the J gene TRBJ1-1; D gene uncertain. Trimming left V 7 bases short and J 6 bases short, with 9 bases between. This CDR3 is 11 amino acids long. CDR1 and CDR2 (germline): LNHDA, SQIVND (reference sequence). DNA of the CDR3: TGTGCCAGTACCCTACACGCTGAAGCTTTCTTT. It yields the protein CASTLHAEAFF.

The V gene is TRBV5-6, the J gene TRBJ2-1, with 7 bases that match TRBD2. CDR1 is SGHDT, CDR2 YYEEEE, per germline. The ends lost 0 bases at V and 5 bases at J; junction bases unmatched: 11. This CDR3 is built from 17 residues. CDR3 region: CASSLVPGLLVHNEQFF. CDR3 sequence (DNA): TGTGCCAGCAGCTTGGTTCCGGGACTACTTGTCCACAATGAGCAGTTCTTC. Full variable domain (outside the CDR3, taken from reference TRBV5-6 and TRBJ2-1): DAGVTQSPTHLIKTRGQQVTLRCSPKSGHDTVSWYQQALGQGPQFIFQYYEEEERQRGNFPDRFSGHQFPNYSSELNVNALLLGDSALYLCASSLVPGLLVHNEQFFGPGTRLTVL.

This chain uses TRBV5-5 with TRBJ2-1, with D uncertain. CDR1 SGHKS and CDR2 YYEKEE come from the germline V gene (reference sequence). There are 16 residues in the CDR3. V was trimmed by 2 bases and J by 4 bases, leaving 16 bases between them. The CDR3 DNA is TGTGCCAGCAGCTTCCAGAACCCTCTCTCTTACAATGAGCAGTTCTTC. Translating it yields CASSFQNPLSYNEQFF.

The sample holds many counts of this clonotype. The chain joins TRBV3-1 to TRBJ1-4; weak D call: TRBD1 (6 bases). Trimming took 1 base from V and 5 from J, leaving 14 bases between them. Germline V lookup: CDR1 LGHDT, CDR2 YNNKEL (reference sequence). The CDR3 loop spans 16 amino acids. CDR3: CASSQGTVAMNEKLFF. In DNA, the CDR3 is TGTGCCAGCAGCCAAGGGACAGTCGCGATGAATGAAAAACTGTTTTTT.

There are many counts of this clonotype. The chain carries TRBV28 and TRBJ2-1; 10 positions match TRBD2. Germline-derived CDR1 and CDR2 are MDHEN and SYDVKM. The CDR3 runs 16 residues. The J segment lost 2 bases and the V segment lost 3 bases, leaving 4 bases of the junction unmatched. CDR3 coding DNA: TGTGCCAGCAGTTTGGCTAGCGGGGGACCCTACAATGAGCAGTTCTTC. It encodes CASSLASGGPYNEQFF.

This clonotype has ten or more counts. The V gene is TRBV2, the J gene TRBJ2-3, with a tentative D call TRBD1 (6 bases). CDR1 and CDR2 from the germline V gene are SNHLY and FYNNEI. V lost 4 bases and J 0 bases, leaving 11 bases between the germline ends. CDR3 length: 15 amino acids. CDR3 sequence reads: CASSARGQSTDTQYF. CDR3 nucleotides: TGTGCCAGCAGTGCGAGGGGACAAAGCACAGATACGCAGTATTTT.

There are many counts of this clonotype. The J gene is TRBJ2-5, the V gene TRBV2; no reliable D call. Trimming cost V 6 bases and J 3 bases, with 8 bases left between them. Germline V CDR1 and CDR2: SNHLY, FYNNEI. The CDR3 has 12 amino acids. CDR3 residues: CASSRTEETQYF. In DNA form, the CDR3 reads TGTGCCAGCAGCCGGACGGAAGAGACCCAGTACTTC. Combining the CDR3 with reference TRBV2 and TRBJ2-5 gives the whole variable domain EPEVTQTPSHQVTQMGQEVILRCVPISNHLYFYWYRQILGQKVEFLVSFYNNEISEKSEIFDDQFSVERPDGSNFTLKIRSTKLEDSAMYFCASSRTEETQYFGPGTRLLVL.

The chain recombines TRBV7-9 with TRBJ1-1, with 8 positions matching TRBD1. V dropped 3 bases and J dropped 4; count of bases not matched to a gene: 7. Germline assignment: CDR1 SEHNR and CDR2 FQNEAQ (reference sequence). The CDR3 consists of 15 residues. The chain's CDR3 is CASSLSTGVSTEAFF. In DNA form, the CDR3 reads TGTGCCAGCAGCTTGTCGACAGGGGTAAGCACTGAAGCTTTCTTT. The full variable domain, completed using reference TRBV7-9 and TRBJ1-1, is DTGVSQNPRHKITKRGQNVTFRCDPISEHNRLYWYRQTLGQGPEFLTYFQNEAQLEKSRLLSDRFSAERPKGSFSTLEIQRTEQGDSAMYLCASSLSTGVSTEAFFGQGTRLTVV.

This clonotype was seen repeatedly, ten times or more. The CDR3 protein is CASSRNRDRVPDTQYF. In DNA, the CDR3 is TGTGCCAGCAGTCGAAACCGGGACAGGGTTCCAGATACGCAGTATTTT. The J gene is TRBJ2-3, the V gene TRBV6-1; 9 bases match TRBD1. CDR1 MNHNS and CDR2 SASEGT come from the germline V gene. The length of the CDR3 is 16 residues. Trimming took 5 bases from V and 4 from J; bases not matched to a gene: 10.

This clonotype was seen a few times. The V gene is TRBV20-1, the J gene TRBJ2-6, with 7 bases matching TRBD1. Trimming cost V 0 bases and J 0 bases; bases outside gene matches: 8. The CDR3 is made up of 18 amino acids. Germline loops: CDR1 DFQATT, CDR2 SNEGSKA (reference sequence). CDR3 coding DNA: TGCAGTGCTAGAGACCCCGGGACAGCGAGCTCTGGGGCCAACGTCCTGACTTTC. It specifies CSARDPGTASSGANVLTF.

This rearrangement joins TRBV6-2 or TRBV6-3 to TRBJ2-2; 8 nucleotides match TRBD1. This CDR3 contains 15 residues. The trim removed 2 bases at V and 3 bases at J, leaving 2 bases unmatched. Germline lookup yields CDR1 MNHEY and CDR2 SVGEGT. In DNA, the CDR3 is TGTGCCAGCAGTTACCGCAGGGGGCACACCGGGGAGCTGTTTTTT. Its protein is CASSYRRGHTGELFF.

This clonotype was seen ten or more times. This chain connects TRBV28 to TRBJ1-1; TRBD1 matches 9 bases. The CDR3 length is 14 residues. With 8 bases clipped from V and 5 bases from J, the junction kept 9 bases outside the gene matches. Per germline, CDR1 MDHEN and CDR2 SYDVKM. CDR3 in amino acids: CASHRGPTGTEAFF. CDR3 sequence (DNA): TGTGCCAGCCACAGGGGGCCGACGGGGACTGAAGCTTTCTTT.

This clonotype was counted once. The chain couples TRBV25-1 to TRBJ1-1; TRBD1 aligns across 7 bases. The CDR3 consists of 13 residues. Germline CDR1 MGHDK, CDR2 SYGVNS. V lost 10 bases to trimming and J lost 8 bases; unmatched junction nucleotides: 13. The DNA for the CDR3 is TGTGCCACCGGATGGGAGGTGACAGGGGAAGCTTTCTTT. Amino acid sequence: CATGWEVTGEAFF.

This chain joins TRBV30 and TRBJ1-2; D unresolved. CDR1 is GTSNPN and CDR2 is SVGIG in the germline V gene (reference sequence). This CDR3 comprises 14 residues. Between the trimmed V and J ends, which lost 5 bases and 4 bases, there was a span of 17 bases. The CDR3: CAWGQSMRTYGYTF. In DNA, the CDR3 is TGTGCCTGGGGCCAATCTATGAGAACCTATGGCTACACCTTC.

This clonotype came up many times. The genes are TRBV18 and TRBJ1-1; possible D gene TRBD1, 6 bases. The CDR3 sequence is 14 residues long. Trimming stripped 2 bases from V and 6 bases from J, with 13 bases between. The germline CDR1 and CDR2 sequences are KGHSH and LQKENI. The CDR3 here is CASSPIPGGPEAFF. Written as DNA, the CDR3 is TGTGCCAGCTCACCAATCCCCGGGGGCCCTGAAGCTTTCTTT.

This clonotype was detected only a few times. A much larger clone lies one base from this, so it may be a read error. The chain uses TRBV28 and TRBJ2-1, with 7 bases fitting TRBD2. The CDR3 contains 12 residues. The germline CDR1 and CDR2 sequences are MDHEN and SYDVKM. CDR3 in DNA: TGTGCCAGCAGTCCCCCGGGGGGTGAGCAGTCCTTC. Its protein product is CASSPPGGEQSF.

This clonotype was recorded at least ten times. The J gene is TRBJ1-1, the V gene TRBV2; TRBD1 aligns across 7 bases. V gave up 4 bases and J gave up 6 bases; unmatched junction bases: 5. Germline CDR1 SNHLY, CDR2 FYNNEI. This CDR3 comprises 13 residues. Here the CDR3 DNA reads TGTGCCAGCAGTGCCCAGGGGGGTTCTGAAGCTTTCTTT. The encoded protein is CASSAQGGSEAFF.

This clonotype was observed a few times. This sequence joins TRBV11-2 and TRBJ2-5; D possibly matches TRBD1 or TRBD2 (5 bases each). The germline CDR1 and CDR2 sequences are SGHAT and FQNNGV. The CDR3 loop spans 14 amino acids. V shed 1 base and J shed 8 bases, with 14 bases lying between them. The CDR3 coding sequence is TGTGCCAGCAGCTTAGTACCAAGAGGGGATACCCAGTACTTC. This encodes CASSLVPRGDTQYF. Full variable domain (rest looked up from reference TRBV11-2 and TRBJ2-5): EAGVAQSPRYKIIEKRQSVAFWCNPISGHATLYWYQQILGQGPKLLIQFQNNGVVDDSQLPKDRFSAERLKGVDSTLKIQPAKLEDSAVYLCASSLVPRGDTQYFGPGTRLLVL.

The chain links TRBV28 to TRBJ2-1, with D hard to call. The CDR3 sequence is 13 residues long. Per germline, CDR1 MDHEN and CDR2 SYDVKM. Trimming took off 2 bases at V and 6 bases at J, with 8 bases between the two ends. CDR3 region: CASSLPGVNEQFF. The CDR3 DNA follows: TGTGCCAGCAGTTTACCTGGGGTCAATGAGCAGTTCTTC.

This clonotype was seen many times. This chain links TRBV6-6 with TRBJ1-5, with D hard to call. With 0 bases removed from V and 5 bases from J, the gap between germline ends came to 5 bases. CDR1 and CDR2 from the germline V gene are MNHNY and SVGAGI (reference sequence). The CDR3 is 13 amino acids. The CDR3 DNA sequence: TGTGCCAGCAGTTACTCTGGATATCAGCCCCAGCATTTT. It translates to CASSYSGYQPQHF.

This clonotype was detected many times. The chain carries TRBV20-1 and TRBJ2-7; 10 bases are shared with TRBD1. The V and J ends lost 3 bases and 3 bases, in that order; junction bases with no gene match: 5. Germline CDR1 reads DFQATT; CDR2 reads SNEGSKA (reference sequence). CDR3 size: 14 residues. CDR3 DNA sequence: TGCAGTGCTAGCCGGGACAGGGGAGTCTACGAGCAGTACTTC. Translation: CSASRDRGVYEQYF.

For this clonotype: Just one base apart from a much larger clone, this may be a read error. V gene TRBV3-1 combines with J gene TRBJ1-4; 7 bases line up with TRBD1. Germline V gene data show CDR1 as LGHDT and CDR2 as YNNKEL (reference sequence). V gave up 1 base and J gave up 3 bases; unmatched junction bases: 5. This CDR3 has 16 amino acids. CDR3 sequence: CASSQVYGTANEKLFF. Written as DNA, the CDR3 is TGTGCCAGCAGCCAAGTTTACGGGACAGCTAATGAAAAACTGTTTTTT.

The sample holds many counts of this clonotype. For the CDR3, the DNA is TGTGCCAGCAGTTTCGATCCGGGACTAGGCTTCTACGAGCAGTACTTC. This codes for CASSFDPGLGFYEQYF. The chain has TRBV12-3 or TRBV12-4 and TRBJ2-7; 8 positions match TRBD2. The CDR3 spans 16 residues. The V gene end was trimmed by 3 bases and the J gene end by 3 bases; junction bases not matched to a gene: 10.

This clonotype was recorded many times. The chain is built from TRBV6-1 and TRBJ1-3; 7 nucleotides match TRBD1. This CDR3 spans 15 amino acids. Germline CDR1 is MNHNS and CDR2 is SASEGT. The junction had 7 bases not matched to a gene; V was cut back by 5 bases and J by 3 bases. CDR3 sequence: CASSRKGASGNTIYF. CDR3 nucleotide sequence: TGTGCCAGCAGTCGCAAGGGGGCAAGTGGAAACACCATATATTTT.